The clone carrying this T cell receptor (beta chain) showed up just a few times. Its specificity is not known. The sample comes from a study of vaccination and CD4 T cells after COVID-19. Across the study: Cells received overlapping spike peptides from SARS-CoV-2, HCoV-NL63, HCoV-OC43 and HCoV-229E as stimulation. Study observations and caveats: Convalescent patients' clones that were vaccine-specific were spike mono-reactive in 304 of 307 cases.

This CDR3 is built from 17 residues. From germline, CDR1 is DFQATT and CDR2 SNEGSKA (reference sequence). V shed 3 bases and J 5 bases; nucleotides not matched to a gene: 13. Stated treatment: roughly ten-day PBMC culture with coronavirus spike peptide pools or control peptides (ViraFEST assay). Researchers collected the unexposed donor's CD4+ T cells before the COVID-19 pandemic (2011-2018). The researchers probed unexposed-donor CD4+ T cells with SARS-CoV-2 S/N and four cold-coronavirus spikes, cells permitting. The Oncomine TCR Beta short-read assay sequenced DNA from cultured CD4+ T cells. DNA came from CD4+ T cells after culture. TCRdb fed the PCR reads into MiXCR, producing one record per CDR3 protein. The table shows about 7,000 distinct CDR3 sequences, with 30% to 45% occurring only once.

The material sequenced was CD4+ T cells from blood, cultured in vitro. This sequence joins TRBV20-1 and TRBJ2-7; the match to TRBD2 covers 13 bases. This TCR came from a human donor in good health. The CDR3 reads CSASYSATSGRANEQYF. The CDR3 DNA sequence: TGCAGTGCTAGCTACTCCGCTACTAGCGGGAGGGCCAACGAGCAGTACTTC.